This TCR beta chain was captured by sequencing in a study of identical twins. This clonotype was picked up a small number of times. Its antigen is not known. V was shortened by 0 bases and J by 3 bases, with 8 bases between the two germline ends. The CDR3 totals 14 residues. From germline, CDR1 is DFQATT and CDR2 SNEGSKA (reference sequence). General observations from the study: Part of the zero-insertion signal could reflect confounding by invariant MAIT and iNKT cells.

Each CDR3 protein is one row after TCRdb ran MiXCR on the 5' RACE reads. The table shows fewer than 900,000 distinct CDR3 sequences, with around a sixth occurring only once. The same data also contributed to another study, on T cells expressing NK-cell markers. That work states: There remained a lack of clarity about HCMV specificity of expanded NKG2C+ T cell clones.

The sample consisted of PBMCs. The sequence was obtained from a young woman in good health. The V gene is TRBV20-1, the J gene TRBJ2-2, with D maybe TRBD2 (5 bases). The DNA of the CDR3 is TGCAGTGCTAGAGATAGGACTGACACCGGGGAGCTGTTTTTT. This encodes CSARDRTDTGELFF.